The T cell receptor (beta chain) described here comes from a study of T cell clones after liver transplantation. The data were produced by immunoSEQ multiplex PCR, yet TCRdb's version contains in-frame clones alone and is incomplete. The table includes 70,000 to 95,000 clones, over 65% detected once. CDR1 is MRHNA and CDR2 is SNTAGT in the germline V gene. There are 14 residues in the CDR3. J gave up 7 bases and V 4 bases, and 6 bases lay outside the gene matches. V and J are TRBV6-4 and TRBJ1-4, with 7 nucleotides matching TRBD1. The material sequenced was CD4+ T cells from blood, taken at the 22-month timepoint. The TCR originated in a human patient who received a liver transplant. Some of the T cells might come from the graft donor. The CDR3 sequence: CASSVPGGFEKLFF. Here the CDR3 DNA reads TGTGCCAGCAGTGTGCCAGGGGGATTTGAAAAACTGTTTTTT.